The 28 T cell receptor beta chains below come from one sample, sequenced in a study of cytomegalovirus exposure and HLA in healthy donors. PCR involved 60 Vbeta and 13 Jbeta primers. Profiled with immunoSEQ multiplex PCR; TCRdb holds only in-frame clones, not every one. This table holds about 150,000 clones, roughly 70% found once. Sequencing was performed on PBMCs. The origin of the receptors is a woman aged 60-75 years in good health and CMV-seropositive.

This clone has more than one count but fewer than ten. The chain employs TRBV29-1 and TRBJ1-2, with TRBD1 as a possible D gene (5 bases). The V gene's germline CDR1 is SQVTM and CDR2 ANQGSEA. V was clipped by 3 bases and J by 0 bases, with 14 bases between them. CDR3 length: 15 amino acids. CDR3 sequence (DNA): TGCAGCGTTGATGAAGGGGCTGATACTAACTATGGCTACACCTTC. Residues: CSVDEGADTNYGYTF.

This sequence joins TRBV29-1 and TRBJ1-3; TRBD1 agrees at 7 bases. Trimming removed 6 bases from V and 0 bases from J; junction bases left unmatched: 5. This CDR3 is 14 amino acids long. Per the germline V gene, CDR1 is SQVTM and CDR2 is ANQGSEA. For the CDR3, the DNA is TGCAGCGTCCCCGGGGACAGCTCTGGAAACACCATATATTTT. This translates into CSVPGDSSGNTIYF. Supplemented by reference TRBV29-1 and TRBJ1-3, the full variable domain reads SAVISQKPSRDICQRGTSLTIQCQVDSQVTMMFWYRQQPGQSLTLIATANQGSEATYESGFVIDKFPISRPNLTFSTLTVSNMSPEDSSIYLCSVPGDSSGNTIYFGEGSWLTVV.

The chain joins TRBV25-1 to TRBJ2-1; TRBD1 matches 12 bases. The CDR3 length is 15 residues. V trimming: 6 bases; J trimming: 10 bases; junction bases outside the gene matches: 10. Germline CDR1 and CDR2: MGHDK and SYGVNS. The CDR3 nucleotides read TGTGCCAGCAGAGAAACCGGGACAGGGGGCGAAGAGCAGTTCTTC. Protein product: CASRETGTGGEEQFF.

The chain combines TRBV10-3 with TRBJ2-6, with D unresolved. CDR3 length equals 15 residues. Germline loops: CDR1 ENHRY, CDR2 SYGVKD. V shed 6 bases and J shed 0 bases, with 9 bases lying between them. CDR3 bases: TGTGCCATCAGGGGCTTTGGCTCTGGGGCCAACGTCCTGACTTTC. Translated, it gives CAIRGFGSGANVLTF.

This chain uses TRBV5-1 with TRBJ2-2, with 8 bases fitting TRBD1. The CDR3 has 17 residues. CDR1 and CDR2 from the germline V gene are SGHRS and YFSETQ. V lost 3 bases to trimming and J lost 0 bases; unmatched junction nucleotides: 7. The CDR3 region is CASSSGQGISNTGELFF. As DNA, the CDR3 is TGCGCCAGCAGCTCCGGACAGGGAATATCGAACACCGGGGAGCTGTTTTTT.

This chain uses TRBV5-4 with TRBJ2-7, with TRBD1 identical over 9 bases. CDR1 is SGHNT and CDR2 is YYREEE in the germline V gene (reference sequence). The CDR3 spans 16 residues. V lost 4 bases and J lost 3; bases outside the gene matches: 11. The CDR3 DNA sequence: TGTGCCAGCAGCGGACAGGGGCATAAGTCGGGCTACGAGCAGTACTTC. It codes for CASSGQGHKSGYEQYF.

This clone was seen more than once but under ten times. This chain links TRBV6-1 with TRBJ1-1; TRBD1 aligns across 8 bases. The CDR3 totals 14 residues. V lost 4 bases and J lost 0; bases outside the gene matches: 1. Germline V gene data show CDR1 as MNHNS and CDR2 as SASEGT. The DNA of the CDR3 is TGTGCCAGCAGTGGGGACAGGATGAACACTGAAGCTTTCTTT. It specifies CASSGDRMNTEAFF.

The chain uses TRBV27 and TRBJ2-3; 15 positions match TRBD2. The CDR3 extends over 18 amino acids. CDR1 is MNHEY and CDR2 is SMNVEV in the germline V gene (reference sequence). The ends lost 3 bases at V and 7 bases at J; junction bases unmatched: 11. CDR3 loop: CASSFQGTSGRSRYTQYF. The CDR3 DNA is TGTGCCAGCAGTTTCCAAGGGACTAGCGGGAGGTCTCGATATACGCAGTATTTT.

The rearrangement uses TRBV19 and TRBJ2-2, with 8 bases identical to TRBD1. This CDR3 has 16 amino acids. In germline, CDR1 is LNHDA, CDR2 SQIVND (reference sequence). With V trimmed by 4 bases and J by 5 bases, 9 bases remained unmatched. CDR3 sequence reads: CASSNPGGGRTGELFF. The CDR3 DNA follows: TGTGCCAGTAGTAATCCAGGGGGCGGTAGGACCGGGGAGCTGTTTTTT.

This sequence joins TRBV10-3 and TRBJ2-5, with 7 bases fitting TRBD2. Trimming cost V 3 bases and J 4 bases; bases outside gene matches: 8. CDR3 length equals 15 residues. Germline assignment: CDR1 ENHRY and CDR2 SYGVKD. The CDR3, as DNA: TGTGCCATCAGTGATATTGGCGGGAGTGGAGAGACCCAGTACTTC. This gives the protein CAISDIGGSGETQYF.

The chain carries TRBV4-1 and TRBJ2-1; D possibly corresponds to TRBD2 (6 bases). From germline, CDR1 is MGHRA and CDR2 YSYEKL. V lost 0 bases to trimming and J lost 1 base, with 10 bases between them. The CDR3 runs 16 residues. As DNA, the CDR3 is TGCGCCAGCAGCCAAGATGGGAGCGGGTCCTACAATGAGCAGTTCTTC. Residues: CASSQDGSGSYNEQFF.

This clone was counted a single time. J is TRBJ2-1 and V is TRBV7-2, with a possible D match to TRBD2 (6 bases). Germline values: CDR1 SGHTA, CDR2 FQGNSA. The CDR3 runs to 14 residues. V lost 5 bases to trimming and J lost 3 bases, with 11 bases between them. CDR3 DNA sequence: TGTGCCAGCAGCCCGGGACTCTTCTACAATGAGCAGTTCTTC. Protein: CASSPGLFYNEQFF.

The gene calls are TRBV10-3 and TRBJ2-3; 9 nucleotides align to TRBD2. The CDR3 length is 14 residues. Germline values: CDR1 ENHRY, CDR2 SYGVKD. V lost 11 bases and J lost 4; bases outside the gene matches: 10. The CDR3, as DNA: TGTGCCGCAAGTAGCGGGAGCGAGCCAGATACGCAGTATTTT. Encoded protein: CAASSGSEPDTQYF.

This clone has only a few counts. The CDR3 nucleotides are TGTGCCACCAGCAGAGGTCAGGGGGCGTTGAATGAGCAGTTCTTC. Amino acids: CATSRGQGALNEQFF. The chain links TRBV15 to TRBJ2-1; the match to TRBD1 covers 8 bases. The V gene's germline CDR1 is LNHNV and CDR2 YYDKDF (reference sequence). This CDR3 is 15 amino acids long. J was trimmed by 7 bases and V by 1 base; bases with no gene match: 6.

CDR3 sequence reads: CASSLYLSYEQYF. CDR3 DNA sequence: TGCGCCAGCAGCTTATATCTGTCCTACGAGCAGTACTTC. The rearrangement joins TRBV5-1 to TRBJ2-7, with D uncertain. V lost 2 bases and J 1 base, leaving 7 bases between the germline ends. Germline values: CDR1 SGHRS, CDR2 YFSETQ. The length of the CDR3 is 13 residues.

This clone was recorded once. The chain links TRBV4-1 to TRBJ2-5; 9 nucleotides line up with TRBD1. The CDR3 covers 16 residues. Looked up from germline, CDR1 is MGHRA and CDR2 is YSYEKL. The ends lost 4 bases at V and 1 base at J; junction bases unmatched: 7. CDR3 loop: CASSRPTGGVQETQYF. CDR3 nucleotides: TGCGCCAGCAGCCGCCCGACAGGGGGAGTCCAAGAGACCCAGTACTTC.

The chain recombines TRBV19 with TRBJ1-2; D is uncertain. V was clipped by 7 bases and J by 0 bases, with 9 bases between them. The CDR3 is 13 amino acids. Germline V CDR1 and CDR2: LNHDA, SQIVND (reference sequence). Here the CDR3 DNA reads TGTGCCAGTATCGGGGAGCCTAACTATGGCTACACCTTC. This translates into CASIGEPNYGYTF.

J is TRBJ1-6 and V is TRBV7-6; D unclear. This CDR3 is built from 13 residues. Germline CDR1 SGHVS, CDR2 FNYEAQ. V shed 5 bases and J shed 8 bases, with 10 bases lying between them. Written as DNA, the CDR3 is TGTGCCAGCAGCAAAAACTCGGATTCACCCCTCCACTTT. Translated, it gives CASSKNSDSPLHF.

This chain joins TRBV7-8 and TRBJ2-7, with D hard to call. V was clipped by 1 base and J by 0 bases, with 10 bases between them. Germline assignment: CDR1 SGHVS and CDR2 FQNEAQ. The CDR3 runs 15 residues. CDR3 in amino acids: CASSLVDTPSYEQYF. The CDR3, as DNA: TGTGCCAGCAGCTTAGTCGATACTCCCTCCTACGAGCAGTACTTC.

This chain joins TRBV28 and TRBJ1-2; D remains unclear. Germline-derived CDR1 and CDR2 are MDHEN and SYDVKM. CDR3 length: 11 residues. Trimming stripped 6 bases from V and 8 bases from J, with 10 bases between. The CDR3 region has the DNA TGTGCCAGCAGCCGACAAGGCGGCTACACCTTC. Translated: CASSRQGGYTF.

The V gene is TRBV7-9, the J gene TRBJ2-5; 13 bases agree with TRBD2. Germline CDR1 and CDR2: SEHNR and FQNEAQ (reference sequence). V was pared by 4 bases and J by 7 bases, with 6 bases of the junction left unmatched. The CDR3 spans 15 residues. The CDR3 here is CASSWTSGREGTQYF. The CDR3 DNA follows: TGTGCCAGCAGCTGGACTAGCGGGAGAGAGGGGACCCAGTACTTC.

The CDR3 is CASSSYGTWYEQYF. CDR3 coding DNA: TGTGCCAGCAGCTCGTACGGGACTTGGTACGAGCAGTACTTC. This chain connects TRBV5-6 to TRBJ2-7, with D tentatively TRBD2 (6 bases). Germline V gives CDR1 SGHDT, CDR2 YYEEEE. CDR3 length: 14 residues. V gave up 3 bases and J gave up 4 bases, with 14 bases separating them.

The V gene is TRBV4-2, the J gene TRBJ1-1, with TRBD1 matching over 7 bases. Unmatched junction bases numbered 4, after V lost 3 bases and J lost 0 bases. Germline CDR1 LGHNA, CDR2 YNFKEQ. The CDR3 covers 15 residues. The CDR3 sequence: CASSHGTDMNTEAFF. In DNA, the CDR3 is TGTGCCAGCAGCCATGGGACAGATATGAACACTGAAGCTTTCTTT.

This clone was counted between two and nine times. The V call is TRBV18, the J call TRBJ1-4, with 10 bases that match TRBD1. Germline V CDR1 and CDR2: KGHSH, LQKENI. The V and J ends lost 6 bases and 7 bases, in that order; junction bases with no gene match: 8. CDR3 length equals 15 residues. The CDR3 region has the DNA TGTGCCAGCTCGGACGGGACAGGGGCGGGTGAAAAACTGTTTTTT. Amino acid sequence: CASSDGTGAGEKLFF.

This chain uses TRBV6-5 with TRBJ1-4; D is possibly TRBD1 (6 bases). V was trimmed by 3 bases and J by 5 bases, leaving 13 bases between them. The V gene's germline CDR1 is MNHEY and CDR2 SVGAGI. This CDR3 spans 15 amino acids. This CDR3 is CASSYTTGQNEKLFF. In nucleotides, the CDR3 is TGTGCCAGCAGTTATACCACAGGACAGAATGAAAAACTGTTTTTT.

The CDR3 reads CASSLRGATNEKLFF. For the CDR3, the DNA is TGTGCCAGCAGTTTAAGGGGTGCAACTAATGAAAAACTGTTTTTT. This chain joins TRBV28 and TRBJ1-4; D perhaps matches TRBD1 (5 bases). Trimming cost V 2 bases and J 0 bases, with 7 bases left between them. Germline CDR1 is MDHEN and CDR2 is SYDVKM. This CDR3 region has 15 residues.

CDR3 nucleotide sequence: TGCAGTGCGGGAGAGGGTGAGCAGTTCTTC. Translation: CSAGEGEQFF. The chain joins TRBV20-1 to TRBJ2-1; TRBD2 might be the D (5 bases). The V gene's germline CDR1 is DFQATT and CDR2 SNEGSKA (reference sequence). Trimming left V 6 bases short and J 9 bases short, with 9 bases between. The CDR3 is 10 residues long.

The rearrangement links TRBV30 to TRBJ2-1, with a possible D match to TRBD1 (7 bases). The length of the CDR3 is 12 residues. V lost 4 bases and J 10 bases, leaving 14 bases between the germline ends. Germline V gives CDR1 GTSNPN, CDR2 SVGIG (reference sequence). CDR3 nucleotide sequence: TGTGCCTGGACCAGGACAGGAGGGGAGCAGTTCTTC. This translates into CAWTRTGGEQFF.